The 23 T cell receptor beta chains presented below share a single source sample, sequenced in a study of identical twins. TCRdb re-analysed the 5' RACE reads in MiXCR, keeping a single row per CDR3 protein. The table has 550,000 to 700,000 distinct CDR3 sequences, around 21% seen once. These sequences were also reported in another study, on T cells expressing NK-cell markers.

The sequencing input was PBMCs. These receptors all stem from a woman between 18 and 29 years old in good health.

The chain employs TRBV3-1 and TRBJ2-5; 7 bases are a match to TRBD2. V gave up 2 bases and J gave up 4 bases; unmatched junction bases: 7. Germline CDR1 is LGHDT and CDR2 is YNNKEL (reference sequence). The CDR3 totals 15 residues. In nucleotides, the CDR3 is TGTGCCAGCAGCCAACCGGGACTATTTGGAGAGACCCAGTACTTC. This codes for CASSQPGLFGETQYF.

The gene calls are TRBV6-1 and TRBJ2-5; D not resolved. The CDR3 is made up of 16 amino acids. Germline V gene lookup returns CDR1 MNHNS and CDR2 SASEGT. The V end was cut by 5 bases, the J end by 4 bases, with 20 bases between. The chain's CDR3 is CASSPRSSRKAETQYF. The CDR3, as DNA: TGTGCCAGCAGTCCTCGGAGCTCCAGGAAGGCAGAGACCCAGTACTTC.

This clonotype was seen at least ten times. The chain has TRBV6-1 and TRBJ2-2; 11 positions agree with TRBD2. The CDR3 has 15 amino acids. V was pared by 5 bases and J by 8 bases, with 7 bases of the junction left unmatched. CDR1 and CDR2 (germline): MNHNS, SASEGT. The CDR3 coding sequence is TGTGCCAGCAGTCCGCTTACTAGCGGGAGAGGGGAGCTGTTTTTT. Amino acids: CASSPLTSGRGELFF.

The chain carries TRBV7-2 and TRBJ2-1; D unclear. This CDR3 is 13 amino acids long. V was shortened by 5 bases and J by 7 bases, with 12 bases between the two germline ends. Germline lookup yields CDR1 SGHTA and CDR2 FQGNSA. The CDR3 loop is CASSPTAWNEQFF. In nucleotides, the CDR3 is TGTGCCAGCAGCCCCACGGCGTGGAATGAGCAGTTCTTC.

This clonotype was seen many times. V and J are TRBV7-8 and TRBJ1-2; 7 bases agree with TRBD1. The germline V gene encodes CDR1 SGHVS and CDR2 FQNEAQ. V lost 1 base and J lost 6; bases outside the gene matches: 5. The CDR3 runs 14 residues. DNA of the CDR3: TGTGCCAGCAGCTTAGTCCGGGACAGCAATGGCTACACCTTC. Translating gives CASSLVRDSNGYTF.

The chain combines TRBV20-1 with TRBJ2-5; 13 positions agree with TRBD2. CDR1 is DFQATT, CDR2 SNEGSKA, per germline (reference sequence). This CDR3 has 14 amino acids. The V gene end was trimmed by 4 bases and the J gene end by 5 bases; junction bases not matched to a gene: 4. DNA for the CDR3: TGCAGTGCTACCACTAGCGGGAGGGGGGAGACCCAGTACTTC. Its protein is CSATTSGRGETQYF.

In this sample, this clonotype turned up a few times. This chain links TRBV6-5 with TRBJ2-1, with 9 nucleotides matching TRBD2. The junction had 12 bases not matched to a gene; V was cut back by 2 bases and J by 10 bases. The CDR3 contains 16 residues. Germline V lookup: CDR1 MNHEY, CDR2 SVGAGI. The CDR3 reads CASSYQLLAGQGEQFF. In DNA, the CDR3 is TGTGCCAGCAGTTACCAGCTCCTAGCGGGGCAGGGGGAGCAGTTCTTC.

This clonotype was observed a few times. V is TRBV5-1 and J is TRBJ1-2; 7 bases fit TRBD1. The CDR3 runs to 13 residues. The V segment lost 4 bases and the J segment 8 bases; nucleotides outside the gene matches: 8. Germline CDR1 SGHRS, CDR2 YFSETQ. The CDR3 DNA reads TGCGCCAGCAGCCTAGCCCCGACAGGGGGCTACACCTTC. This codes for CASSLAPTGGYTF.

This rearrangement joins TRBV27 to TRBJ2-3; D may match TRBD1 or TRBD2 (5 bases each). V was trimmed by 5 bases and J by 9 bases, leaving 15 bases between them. Germline V gives CDR1 MNHEY, CDR2 SMNVEV (reference sequence). The CDR3 consists of 13 residues. CDR3 amino acids: CASSPPRGATQYF. For the CDR3, the DNA is TGTGCCAGCAGTCCCCCCAGAGGGGCCACGCAGTATTTT.

CDR3 sequence (DNA): TGTGCCAGCAGTTTAGCCCCCCTGGGACCCACTGAAGCTTTCTTT. It is translated as CASSLAPLGPTEAFF. The genes are TRBV12-3 or TRBV12-4 and TRBJ1-1, with a possible D match to TRBD1 (5 bases). The V and J ends lost 0 bases and 4 bases respectively, with 12 bases between them. The CDR3 has 15 residues.

The chain is built from TRBV6-5 and TRBJ2-7; the D gene is possibly TRBD1 (5 bases). The CDR3 has 16 amino acids. Germline-derived CDR1 and CDR2 are MNHEY and SVGAGI. Trimming left V 7 bases short and J 3 bases short, with 22 bases between. The CDR3 DNA reads TGTGCCAGCATTCTCGGCTCGACAGCACCCATCTACGAGCAGTACTTC. Translating gives CASILGSTAPIYEQYF.

The rearrangement uses TRBV12-3 or TRBV12-4 and TRBJ2-1; tentatively, D is TRBD1 or TRBD2 (5 bases each). The germline V and J ends were trimmed by 5 bases and 6 bases, with 20 bases remaining between them. CDR3 size: 16 residues. CDR3 nucleotide sequence: TGTGCCAGCAGTGGGGACCCGACGGATGTTGGCAATGAGCAGTTCTTC. This translates into CASSGDPTDVGNEQFF.

This rearrangement joins TRBV18 to TRBJ1-1; D is ambiguous. The CDR3 sequence is 12 residues long. Trimming removed 2 bases from V and 5 bases from J, with 6 bases in between. CDR1 and CDR2 from the germline V gene are KGHSH and LQKENI. The chain's CDR3 is CASSPIRTEAFF. DNA of the CDR3: TGTGCCAGCTCACCAATACGGACTGAAGCTTTCTTT.

The sample holds many counts of this clonotype. The V and J genes are TRBV5-1 and TRBJ1-1; D is uncertain. The germline CDR1 and CDR2 sequences are SGHRS and YFSETQ. This CDR3 is 13 amino acids long. Trimming left V 1 base short and J 1 base short, with 5 bases between. CDR3 sequence reads: CASSLSANTEAFF. The DNA for the CDR3 is TGCGCCAGCAGCTTGTCGGCGAACACTGAAGCTTTCTTT. The whole variable domain, filled in from reference TRBV5-1 and TRBJ1-1, reads KAGVTQTPRYLIKTRGQQVTLSCSPISGHRSVSWYQQTPGQGLQFLFEYFSETQRNKGNFPGRFSGRQFSNSRSEMNVSTLELGDSALYLCASSLSANTEAFFGQGTRLTVV.

This clonotype was counted between two and nine times. This chain uses TRBV29-1 with TRBJ2-2; D assignment may be TRBD1 or TRBD2 (5 bases each). The CDR3 length is 13 residues. Trimming cost V 7 bases and J 6 bases, with 15 bases left between them. Germline assignment: CDR1 SQVTM and CDR2 ANQGSEA. The CDR3 sequence is CSERGLGPGELFF. The CDR3 DNA follows: TGCAGCGAGCGAGGGTTGGGGCCCGGGGAGCTGTTTTTT.

V is TRBV9 and J is TRBJ2-2, with 7 bases lining up with TRBD2. The CDR3 is made up of 15 amino acids. With V trimmed by 0 bases and J by 8 bases, 7 bases remained unmatched. From germline, CDR1 is SGDLS and CDR2 YYNGEE. Here the CDR3 reads CASSVGLAVSGELFF. CDR3 bases: TGTGCCAGCAGCGTAGGGCTAGCGGTCTCAGGGGAGCTGTTTTTT.

The V call is TRBV20-1, the J call TRBJ1-2; D is ambiguous. V was shortened by 8 bases and J by 4 bases, with 11 bases between the two germline ends. The length of the CDR3 is 11 residues. The V gene's germline CDR1 is DFQATT and CDR2 SNEGSKA (reference sequence). The CDR3 DNA sequence: TGCAGTCTGGATTTGGCCTATGGCTACACCTTC. It yields the protein CSLDLAYGYTF.

The chain combines TRBV10-3 with TRBJ2-5; 13 positions agree with TRBD2. Germline CDR1 and CDR2: ENHRY and SYGVKD. J gave up 2 bases and V 6 bases, and 9 bases lay outside the gene matches. This CDR3 is 17 amino acids long. CDR3 sequence (DNA): TGTGCCATCAGGGACGGACTAGCGGGAGCGGAGCAAGAGACCCAGTACTTC. It codes for CAIRDGLAGAEQETQYF.

This clonotype has just a few counts. CDR3 residues: CSVPPGQGEETQYF. CDR3 DNA sequence: TGCAGCGTTCCTCCGGGACAGGGGGAAGAGACCCAGTACTTC. V is TRBV29-1 and J is TRBJ2-5, with 11 nucleotides matching TRBD1. The CDR3 runs 14 residues. The germline CDR1 and CDR2 sequences are SQVTM and ANQGSEA. V lost 5 bases, J lost 3 bases, and 5 bases stayed unmatched.

This clonotype appeared a few times. The chain links TRBV20-1 to TRBJ2-1; TRBD2 aligns across 8 bases. Trimming at V came to 5 bases and at J to 1 base, leaving 10 bases not matched to a gene. CDR1 is DFQATT, CDR2 SNEGSKA, per germline (reference sequence). The CDR3 sequence is 16 residues long. DNA of the CDR3: TGCAGTGCTCTCCTACGCGGGAGGACATCCTACAATGAGCAGTTCTTC. It specifies CSALLRGRTSYNEQFF.

This rearrangement joins TRBV10-1 to TRBJ2-7, with D possibly being TRBD2 (6 bases). Germline lookup yields CDR1 WNHNN and CDR2 SYGVQD (reference sequence). The V gene lost 4 bases and the J gene lost 7 bases, with 14 bases spanning the gap. The CDR3 is made up of 13 amino acids. CDR3 sequence (DNA): TGCGCCAGCAGTGGGTCGGGGACTCGGGAGCAGTACTTC. Its protein product is CASSGSGTREQYF.

The genes are TRBV7-2 and TRBJ2-7; D unclear. Trimming cost V 5 bases and J 7 bases, with 12 bases left between them. CDR1 and CDR2 (germline): SGHTA, FQGNSA. CDR3 length equals 12 residues. Here the CDR3 reads CASSLGRWEQYF. The CDR3, as DNA: TGTGCCAGCAGCCTTGGGCGGTGGGAGCAGTACTTC.

Only a few counts were recorded for this clonotype. The rearrangement links TRBV10-3 to TRBJ2-3; 9 bases agree with TRBD1. Germline V gene sequence: CDR1 ENHRY, CDR2 SYGVKD. CDR3 length equals 15 residues. Trimming took 9 bases from V and 0 from J; bases not matched to a gene: 7. CDR3 in DNA: TGTGCCATTGCCTACAGGGGGCTGAGCACAGATACGCAGTATTTT. It translates to CAIAYRGLSTDTQYF.